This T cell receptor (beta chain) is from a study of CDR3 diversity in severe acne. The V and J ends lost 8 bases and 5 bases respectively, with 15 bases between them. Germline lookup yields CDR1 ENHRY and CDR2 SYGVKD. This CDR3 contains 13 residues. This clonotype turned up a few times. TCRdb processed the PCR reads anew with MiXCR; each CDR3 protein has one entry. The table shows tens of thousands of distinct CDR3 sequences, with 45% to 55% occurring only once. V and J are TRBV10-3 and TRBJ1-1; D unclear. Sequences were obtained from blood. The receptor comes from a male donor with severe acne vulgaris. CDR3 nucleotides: TGTGCCATCGGAGGAGCAGATGGGACTGAAGCTTTCTTT. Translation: CAIGGADGTEAFF.